Listed below are T cell receptor beta chains from one sample, sequenced in a study of blood T cell repertoires in COVID-19. Using immunoSEQ multiplex PCR, the repertoire was profiled, and TCRdb retains in-frame clones only, with some absent. The top ten hold under 8% of the sample, which has roughly 230,000 clones, about 85% seen once. Sequencing was performed on PBMCs or T cells enriched from blood (not recorded which). These receptors all come from a woman in her forties or fifties who had been exposed to COVID-19. Each CDR3 is given with its conserved first and last residue. Fields, in order: CDR3 protein, CDR3 DNA, CDR3 length, V gene, D gene, clone size, J gene. D genes are given only for firm matches. The listing skips clone size in some rows; elsewhere it reads once, few, many or a size class.

CDR3aa: CASSLTGGPLGNEQFF
CDR3nt: TGCGCCAGCAGCTTAACAGGGGGCCCCCTGGGAAATGAGCAGTTCTTC
len: 16
v_gene: TRBV5-1
d_gene: TRBD1
abundance: .
j_gene: TRBJ2-1

CDR3aa: CASSRGTTGNEQFF
CDR3nt: TGCGCCAGCAGCCGAGGGACTACAGGGAATGAGCAGTTCTTC
len: 14
v_gene: TRBV4-3
d_gene: .
abundance: .
j_gene: TRBJ2-1

CDR3aa: CASSPLRTSVADTQYF
CDR3nt: TGTGCCAGCAGCCCTCTCCGGACTAGCGTCGCAGATACGCAGTATTTT
len: 16
v_gene: TRBV9
d_gene: TRBD2
abundance: .
j_gene: TRBJ2-3

CDR3aa: CASSGRGETEAFF
CDR3nt: TGCGCCAGCAGTGGAAGGGGTGAGACTGAAGCTTTCTTT
len: 13
v_gene: TRBV10-2
d_gene: .
abundance: .
j_gene: TRBJ1-1

CDR3aa: CASSFTLETQYF
CDR3nt: TGTGCCAGCAGCTTCACTCTGGAGACCCAGTACTTC
len: 12
v_gene: TRBV11-2
d_gene: .
abundance: .
j_gene: TRBJ2-5

CDR3aa: CAWSGTSGEQFF
CDR3nt: TGTGCCTGGAGTGGCACTAGCGGGGAGCAGTTCTTC
len: 12
v_gene: TRBV30
d_gene: TRBD2
abundance: .
j_gene: TRBJ2-1

CDR3aa: CASSQERTGRNGYTF
CDR3nt: TGTGCCAGCAGCCAAGAGCGGACAGGGAGGAATGGCTACACCTTC
len: 15
v_gene: TRBV14
d_gene: TRBD1
abundance: .
j_gene: TRBJ1-2

CDR3aa: CASSGPNRNGYGYTF
CDR3nt: TGCGCCAGCAGTGGCCCGAACAGGAATGGCTATGGCTACACCTTC
len: 15
v_gene: TRBV10-2
d_gene: .
abundance: .
j_gene: TRBJ1-2

CDR3aa: CAISGEQAYQPQHF
CDR3nt: TGTGCCATAAGCGGGGAACAGGCGTATCAGCCCCAGCATTTT
len: 14
v_gene: TRBV28
d_gene: .
abundance: .
j_gene: TRBJ1-5

CDR3aa: CASTSEDGRSSPLHF
CDR3nt: TGTGCCAGTACCTCCGAGGATGGTAGAAGTTCACCCCTCCACTTT
len: 15
v_gene: TRBV19
d_gene: .
abundance: .
j_gene: TRBJ1-6

CDR3aa: CASSEQQGGQPQHF
CDR3nt: TGTGCCAGCAGTGAACAACAGGGGGGACAGCCCCAGCATTTT
len: 14
v_gene: TRBV6-1
d_gene: TRBD1
abundance: few
j_gene: TRBJ1-5

CDR3aa: CASSQLQGAGEKLFF
CDR3nt: TGTGCCAGCTCTCAACTTCAGGGGGCGGGTGAAAAACTGTTTTTT
len: 15
v_gene: TRBV18
d_gene: TRBD1
abundance: once
j_gene: TRBJ1-4

CDR3aa: CASSEGRGSNYGYTF
CDR3nt: TGTGCCAGCAGTGAAGGCAGGGGGTCTAACTATGGCTACACCTTC
len: 15
v_gene: TRBV6-4
d_gene: TRBD1
abundance: .
j_gene: TRBJ1-2

CDR3aa: CASSFRGSSGTGDSPLHF
CDR3nt: TGTGCCAGCAGTTTTAGGGGATCATCCGGGACAGGGGATTCACCCCTCCACTTT
len: 18
v_gene: TRBV27
d_gene: TRBD1
abundance: .
j_gene: TRBJ1-6

CDR3aa: CATTSGGFTDTQYF
CDR3nt: TGTGCCACTACTAGCGGGGGATTCACAGATACGCAGTATTTT
len: 14
v_gene: TRBV10-3
d_gene: TRBD2
abundance: .
j_gene: TRBJ2-3

CDR3aa: CASSLESSETQYF
CDR3nt: TGTGCCAGCAGCTTAGAAAGTAGTGAGACGCAGTATTTT
len: 13
v_gene: TRBV7-9
d_gene: .
abundance: .
j_gene: TRBJ2-3

CDR3aa: CASSLRREAFF
CDR3nt: TGTGCCAGCAGCTTACGGAGGGAAGCTTTCTTT
len: 11
v_gene: TRBV5-8
d_gene: .
abundance: .
j_gene: TRBJ1-1

CDR3aa: CSVEGRRGGRGYTF
CDR3nt: TGCAGCGTTGAAGGTCGCCGGGGAGGGAGAGGCTACACCTTC
len: 14
v_gene: TRBV29-1
d_gene: .
abundance: once
j_gene: TRBJ1-2

CDR3aa: CAISATGTNEQFF
CDR3nt: TGTGCCATCAGTGCCACAGGGACAAATGAGCAGTTCTTC
len: 13
v_gene: TRBV10-3
d_gene: .
abundance: .
j_gene: TRBJ2-1

CDR3aa: CASSKGQGLYEQYF
CDR3nt: TGTGCCAGTAGTAAGGGACAGGGATTGTACGAGCAGTACTTC
len: 14
v_gene: TRBV19
d_gene: TRBD1
abundance: .
j_gene: TRBJ2-7

CDR3aa: CASSPGSGERTEAFF
CDR3nt: TGTGCCAGCAGCCCTGGGTCGGGGGAGCGCACTGAAGCTTTCTTT
len: 15
v_gene: TRBV7-4
d_gene: .
abundance: .
j_gene: TRBJ1-1

CDR3aa: CASSERGTSLRGEQFF
CDR3nt: TGCGCCAGCAGTGAAAGGGGGACTAGCCTCAGGGGGGAGCAGTTCTTC
len: 16
v_gene: TRBV10-2
d_gene: TRBD2
abundance: .
j_gene: TRBJ2-1

CDR3aa: CASSPRRDTEAFF
CDR3nt: TGTGCCAGCAGTCCCAGGAGGGACACTGAAGCTTTCTTT
len: 13
v_gene: TRBV27
d_gene: .
abundance: .
j_gene: TRBJ1-1

CDR3aa: CASSLRGGGYSYNSPLHF
CDR3nt: TGTGCCAGCAGTTTACGCGGGGGGGGTTACTCCTATAATTCACCCCTCCACTTT
len: 18
v_gene: TRBV27
d_gene: .
abundance: .
j_gene: TRBJ1-6

CDR3aa: CASKSRGQNYGYTF
CDR3nt: TGTGCCAGCAAAAGCAGGGGTCAAAACTATGGCTACACCTTC
len: 14
v_gene: TRBV6-5
d_gene: .
abundance: .
j_gene: TRBJ1-2

CDR3aa: CASSASGQRGYNEQFF
CDR3nt: TGTGCCAGCAGCGCCTCCGGACAGAGGGGATACAATGAGCAGTTCTTC
len: 16
v_gene: TRBV9
d_gene: .
abundance: .
j_gene: TRBJ2-1

CDR3aa: CASSPTSSYNSPLHF
CDR3nt: TGTGCCAGTAGCCCGACTAGCTCCTATAATTCACCCCTCCACTTT
len: 15
v_gene: TRBV19
d_gene: .
abundance: .
j_gene: TRBJ1-6

CDR3aa: CASSTSGRVTDTQYF
CDR3nt: TGTGCCAGCAGCACTAGCGGGAGAGTCACAGATACGCAGTATTTT
len: 15
v_gene: TRBV11-2
d_gene: TRBD2
abundance: .
j_gene: TRBJ2-3

CDR3aa: CASSSTGPISGNTIYF
CDR3nt: TGTGCCAGCAGTAGTACAGGACCGATCTCTGGAAACACCATATATTTT
len: 16
v_gene: TRBV21-1
d_gene: .
abundance: .
j_gene: TRBJ1-3

CDR3aa: CASKRQGAMNTEAFF
CDR3nt: TGTGCCAGCAAGAGGCAGGGGGCTATGAACACTGAAGCTTTCTTT
len: 15
v_gene: TRBV6-5
d_gene: TRBD1
abundance: .
j_gene: TRBJ1-1

CDR3aa: CASSPQGGVGVPEAFF
CDR3nt: TGTGCCAGCAGCCCCCAAGGGGGCGTGGGCGTCCCTGAAGCTTTCTTT
len: 16
v_gene: TRBV7-9
d_gene: TRBD1
abundance: few
j_gene: TRBJ1-1

CDR3aa: CASSPGQGAKGYTF
CDR3nt: TGTGCCAGCTCTCCGGGACAGGGGGCGAAGGGCTACACCTTC
len: 14
v_gene: TRBV18
d_gene: TRBD1
abundance: once
j_gene: TRBJ1-2

CDR3aa: CASSQGAGGYTF
CDR3nt: TGTGCCAGCAGCCAGGGAGCGGGTGGCTACACCTTC
len: 12
v_gene: TRBV3-1/TRBV3-2
d_gene: .
abundance: .
j_gene: TRBJ1-2

CDR3aa: CASSQRLGRLVSPLHF
CDR3nt: TGTGCCAGCAGCCAGCGGCTAGGCCGTTTGGTTTCACCCCTCCACTTT
len: 16
v_gene: TRBV3-1/TRBV3-2
d_gene: .
abundance: .
j_gene: TRBJ1-6

CDR3aa: CASSPRGPNEQFF
CDR3nt: TGCGCCAGCAGTCCTAGGGGGCCCAATGAGCAGTTCTTC
len: 13
v_gene: TRBV5-1
d_gene: TRBD1
abundance: .
j_gene: TRBJ2-1

CDR3aa: CASSFPGKVNYGYTF
CDR3nt: TGTGCCAGTAGTTTTCCGGGGAAGGTTAACTATGGCTACACCTTC
len: 15
v_gene: TRBV19
d_gene: .
abundance: .
j_gene: TRBJ1-2

CDR3aa: CASSQKGGRSTEAFF
CDR3nt: TGTGCCAGTAGCCAAAAAGGGGGACGATCTACTGAAGCTTTCTTT
len: 15
v_gene: TRBV19
d_gene: .
abundance: .
j_gene: TRBJ1-1

CDR3aa: CASSFGGFYEQYF
CDR3nt: TGTGCCAGCAGTTTTGGGGGGTTCTACGAGCAGTACTTC
len: 13
v_gene: TRBV12-3/TRBV12-4
d_gene: .
abundance: .
j_gene: TRBJ2-7

CDR3aa: CASSIDWEGMGTDTQYF
CDR3nt: TGTGCCAGTAGTATAGATTGGGAGGGGATGGGAACAGATACGCAGTATTTT
len: 17
v_gene: TRBV19
d_gene: TRBD2
abundance: .
j_gene: TRBJ2-3